Following are 15 T cell receptor beta chains from one sample sequenced in a study of blood T cell repertoires in COVID-19. Sequencing used immunoSEQ multiplex PCR; TCRdb keeps in-frame clones, though not all of them. The table shows roughly 180,000 clones, with 81% occurring only once. Sequencing was done on a sample of PBMCs or T cells enriched from blood (not recorded which). Receptor source: a woman between 40 and 55 years old with acute COVID-19.

The chain couples TRBV13 to TRBJ1-3; D is undetermined. Germline loops: CDR1 PRHDT, CDR2 FYEKMQ (reference sequence). Deletions cut 0 bases from V and 0 bases from J, with 9 bases between. This CDR3 is 16 amino acids long. CDR3 sequence (DNA): TGTGCCAGCAGCTTAGGCGTCAGAGGCTCTGGAAACACCATATATTTT. Translating gives CASSLGVRGSGNTIYF.

The chain recombines TRBV20-1 with TRBJ1-1; D perhaps matches TRBD1 (6 bases). The CDR3 consists of 11 residues. CDR1 and CDR2 (germline): DFQATT, SNEGSKA (reference sequence). Deletions cut 5 bases from V and 9 bases from J, with 13 bases between. CDR3 nucleotide sequence: TGCAGTGCTGTCCGGGACACCCAAGCTTTCTTT. Its protein product is CSAVRDTQAFF.

This chain uses TRBV30 with TRBJ1-1; unclear D gene. V was trimmed by 5 bases and J by 7 bases, leaving 11 bases between them. The CDR3 loop spans 11 amino acids. Germline-derived CDR1 and CDR2 are GTSNPN and SVGIG (reference sequence). The DNA for the CDR3 is TGTGCCTGGTCCCGCCAGCGTGAAGCTTTCTTT. The encoded protein is CAWSRQREAFF. Full variable domain (outside the CDR3, taken from reference TRBV30 and TRBJ1-1): SQTIHQWPATLVQPVGSPLSLECTVEGTSNPNLYWYRQAAGRGLQLLFYSVGIGQISSEVPQNLSASRPQDRQFILSSKKLLLSDSGFYLCAWSRQREAFFGQGTRLTVV.

This clone was counted a few times. The chain uses TRBV19 and TRBJ1-1; TRBD1 might be the D (5 bases). The CDR3 loop spans 13 amino acids. V dropped 4 bases and J dropped 4 bases, with 10 bases sitting between them. The germline gives CDR1 LNHDA, CDR2 SQIVND (reference sequence). The CDR3 sequence: CASSKARATEAFF. CDR3 DNA sequence: TGTGCCAGTAGTAAGGCCAGGGCCACTGAAGCTTTCTTT.

The chain joins TRBV18 to TRBJ2-3; tentative D call: TRBD2 (5 bases). The CDR3 spans 15 residues. The V and J ends lost 8 bases and 2 bases respectively, with 17 bases between them. Germline lookup yields CDR1 KGHSH and CDR2 LQKENI. The CDR3 nucleotides read TGTGCCAGCGCCCGGGGAGCTGGGGACACAGATACGCAGTATTTT. Its translation: CASARGAGDTDTQYF. Full variable domain (rest looked up from reference TRBV18 and TRBJ2-3): NAGVMQNPRHLVRRRGQEARLRCSPMKGHSHVYWYRQLPEEGLKFMVYLQKENIIDESGMPKERFSAEFPKEGPSILRIQQVVRGDSAAYFCASARGAGDTDTQYFGPGTRLTVL.

This clone was recorded a few times. This chain links TRBV5-1 with TRBJ2-6; TRBD1 matches 9 bases. V gave up 3 bases and J gave up 2 bases; unmatched junction bases: 0. Germline V gene sequence: CDR1 SGHRS, CDR2 YFSETQ. The CDR3 spans 15 residues. CDR3 in amino acids: CASSWTGAGANVLTF. For the CDR3, the DNA is TGCGCCAGCAGCTGGACAGGGGCTGGGGCCAACGTCCTGACTTTC.

There are a few counts of this clone. The chain employs TRBV4-1 and TRBJ1-4, with D possibly TRBD1 on 6 matching bases. The V end lost 0 bases, the J end lost 8 bases, and 13 bases lay between the germline ends. The CDR3 is 15 amino acids. CDR1 and CDR2 from the germline V gene are MGHRA and YSYEKL. For the CDR3, the DNA is TGCGCCAGCAGCCAAGATCACAGGGTAGGGGAAAAACTGTTTTTT. Its translation is CASSQDHRVGEKLFF.

The gene calls are TRBV9 and TRBJ2-5; 10 bases agree with TRBD2. The CDR3 contains 15 residues. Germline V gene sequence: CDR1 SGDLS, CDR2 YYNGEE. The V gene end was trimmed by 4 bases and the J gene end by 5 bases; junction bases not matched to a gene: 8. The CDR3 nucleotides are TGTGCCAGCAGCTCTAGCGGGAGAGGGGGGGAGACCCAGTACTTC. Its translation is CASSSSGRGGETQYF. The variable domain in full, completed from reference TRBV9 and TRBJ2-5, reads DSGVTQTPKHLITATGQRVTLRCSPRSGDLSVYWYQQSLDQGLQFLIQYYNGEERAKGNILERFSAQQFPDLHSELNLSSLELGDSALYFCASSSSGRGGETQYFGPGTRLLVL.

This clone was seen just once. V usage is TRBV5-6 and J usage is TRBJ2-7; 10 nucleotides match TRBD2. The length of the CDR3 is 18 residues. The V segment lost 2 bases and the J segment 1 base; nucleotides outside the gene matches: 12. Per germline, CDR1 SGHDT and CDR2 YYEEEE. The CDR3 reads CASSLAAGSSGGSYEQYF. As DNA, the CDR3 is TGTGCCAGCAGCTTAGCAGCAGGGTCTAGCGGGGGTTCCTACGAGCAGTACTTC.

This clone was detected ten times or more. The chain employs TRBV2 and TRBJ2-1; maybe TRBD2 (6 bases). This CDR3 is built from 17 residues. V lost 7 bases and J lost 5, with 24 bases in between. Looked up from germline, CDR1 is SNHLY and CDR2 is FYNNEI. CDR3 loop: CASNGGLETTWDNEQFF. The CDR3, as DNA: TGTGCCAGCAACGGGGGACTCGAGACCACGTGGGACAATGAGCAGTTCTTC.

The genes are TRBV5-4 and TRBJ1-2, with D unresolved. Germline V gene sequence: CDR1 SGHNT, CDR2 YYREEE (reference sequence). The length of the CDR3 is 14 residues. The V and J ends lost 0 bases and 5 bases respectively, with 11 bases between them. CDR3 protein: CASSLAGDVYGYTF. The DNA for the CDR3 is TGTGCCAGCAGCTTGGCCGGGGATGTATATGGCTACACCTTC.

This clone came up a few times. The CDR3 nucleotides are TGTGCCAGCTCTAGGGAGGGAACTAACTATGGCTACACCTTC. This codes for CASSREGTNYGYTF. The rearrangement uses TRBV18 and TRBJ1-2; no clear D gene. Trimming cost V 6 bases and J 0 bases, with 11 bases left between them. The germline CDR1 and CDR2 sequences are KGHSH and LQKENI. The CDR3 totals 14 residues.

This clone occurred a few times. V is TRBV28 and J is TRBJ1-6; 7 positions match TRBD1. The CDR3 extends over 14 amino acids. The germline gives CDR1 MDHEN, CDR2 SYDVKM. With 4 bases clipped from V and 6 bases from J, the junction kept 3 bases outside the gene matches. The CDR3 nucleotides read TGTGCCAGCAGTTCGGGACAGATTAATTCACCCCTCCACTTT. It yields the protein CASSSGQINSPLHF.

The V gene is TRBV19, the J gene TRBJ2-6; 7 nucleotides align to TRBD2. J was trimmed by 4 bases and V by 6 bases; bases with no gene match: 12. Germline CDR1 LNHDA, CDR2 SQIVND (reference sequence). The CDR3 consists of 17 residues. The CDR3 loop is CASSAGGIHPGANVLTF. The CDR3 DNA follows: TGTGCCAGTAGCGCCGGGGGGATCCACCCCGGGGCCAACGTCCTGACTTTC.

This clone was seen only a few times. The chain joins TRBV6-6 to TRBJ2-7; D is unclear. CDR1 MNHNY and CDR2 SVGAGI come from the germline V gene (reference sequence). V lost 0 bases and J 6 bases, leaving 6 bases between the germline ends. This CDR3 has 12 residues. CDR3 sequence reads: CASSYSTGEQYF. CDR3 nucleotides: TGTGCCAGCAGTTACTCGACGGGCGAGCAGTACTTC.